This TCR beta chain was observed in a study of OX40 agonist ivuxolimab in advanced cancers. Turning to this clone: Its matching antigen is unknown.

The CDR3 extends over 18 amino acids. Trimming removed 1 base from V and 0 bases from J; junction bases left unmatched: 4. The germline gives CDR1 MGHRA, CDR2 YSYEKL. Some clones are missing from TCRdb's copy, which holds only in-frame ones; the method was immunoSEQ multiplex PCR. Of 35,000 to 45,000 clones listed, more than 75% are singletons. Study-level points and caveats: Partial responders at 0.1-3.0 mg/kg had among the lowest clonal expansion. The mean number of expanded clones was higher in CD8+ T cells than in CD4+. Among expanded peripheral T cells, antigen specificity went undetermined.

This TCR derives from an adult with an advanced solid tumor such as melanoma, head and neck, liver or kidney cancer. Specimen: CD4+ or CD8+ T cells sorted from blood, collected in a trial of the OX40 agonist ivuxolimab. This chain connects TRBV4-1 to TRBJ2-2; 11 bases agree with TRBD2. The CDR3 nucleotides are TGCGCCAGCAGCCAAGCCCTAGCGGGGGGAGCGAACACCGGGGAGCTGTTTTTT. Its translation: CASSQALAGGANTGELFF.